Listed here is a single T cell receptor beta chain. This CDR3 has 18 residues. The ends lost 4 bases at V and 3 bases at J; junction bases unmatched: 10. These data originate in a study of CD8 T cells in Susac syndrome. It was with random hexamers that about 0.45 to 1 ug RNA was reverse transcribed. One entry per CDR3 protein, called by TCRdb with MiXCR from the immunoSEQ multiplex PCR reads. The sample has 85,000 to 90,000 distinct CDR3 sequences, about 93% seen once. The TCR originated in a human donor in good health. The sample was CD8+ T cells from PBMCs. The chain links TRBV12-3 or TRBV12-4 to TRBJ2-4; 12 positions match TRBD1. CDR3 region: CASSSPSGTGGLKNIQYF. The CDR3 region has the DNA TGTGCCAGCAGTTCCCCGAGTGGGACAGGGGGCCTCAAAAACATTCAGTACTTC.